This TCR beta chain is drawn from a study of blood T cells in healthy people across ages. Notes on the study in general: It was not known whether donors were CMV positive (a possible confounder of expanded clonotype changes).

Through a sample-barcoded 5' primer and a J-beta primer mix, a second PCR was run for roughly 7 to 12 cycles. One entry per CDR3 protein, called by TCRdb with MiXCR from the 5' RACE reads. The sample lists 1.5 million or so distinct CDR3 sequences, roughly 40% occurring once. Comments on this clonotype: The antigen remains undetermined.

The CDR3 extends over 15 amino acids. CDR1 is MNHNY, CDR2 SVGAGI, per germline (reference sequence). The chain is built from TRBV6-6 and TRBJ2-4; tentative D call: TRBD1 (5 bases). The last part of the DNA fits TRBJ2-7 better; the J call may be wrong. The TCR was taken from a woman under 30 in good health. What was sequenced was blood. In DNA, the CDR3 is TGTGCCAGCAGGGGGCTAGGTACAGATTCCTACGAGCAGTACTTC. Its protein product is CASRGLGTDSYEQYF.